The present entry profiles one T cell receptor (beta chain) with its context. The antigen remains unidentified. These data are taken from a study of cytomegalovirus exposure and HLA in healthy donors. The study ran its PCR with 60 Vbeta and 13 Jbeta primers. Data came from immunoSEQ multiplex PCR; TCRdb stores just in-frame clones and leaves some out. The sample yields 120,000 or so clones, roughly 80% seen once. Study-level findings and limits: TCR beta sequences reportedly predicted the HLA-A and HLA-B alleles of most subjects accurately. An analysis done earlier found most TCR beta V segments productive about 90% or about 30% of the time.

Germline V gene sequence: CDR1 LGHNA, CDR2 YSLEER. This CDR3 spans 15 amino acids. Trimming cost V 0 bases and J 4 bases, with 10 bases left between them. The rearrangement uses TRBV4-3 and TRBJ1-5; D not resolved. The material sequenced was PBMCs. This receptor was taken from a male donor in good health and CMV-seropositive. The CDR3 nucleotides are TGCGCCAGCAGCCAAGATCACGGCGGGAATCAGCCCCAGCATTTT. Residues: CASSQDHGGNQPQHF.